One and the same sample provided the 18 T cell receptor beta chains below, sequenced in a study of T cells in Graves' hyperthyroidism and ophthalmopathy (dated by TCRdb to the late 2010s). Libraries were constructed by multiplex PCR. Sequencer: Illumina HiSeq 2000. The TCR beta CDR3 regions were amplified from the RNA transcripts. A first-round RT-PCR of the TCR CDR3 used the HTBI primer set with the Qiagen OneStep RT-PCR kit. Clones were called with MiXCR by TCRdb after fastp trimmed the public reads at Q25, and only in-frame beta chains were retained. Rows merge per CDR3 protein into single entries with the most common DNA and genes. This sample gives about 270,000 distinct CDR3 sequences in total; approximately 23% of them show up just once. Roughly 60% of the sample goes to the ten largest clones. The material sequenced was blood. These receptor sequences come from a man aged 25-45 years with Graves' ophthalmopathy.

This clonotype was seen many times. This chain connects TRBV7-2 to TRBJ2-7; D possibly uses TRBD1 or TRBD2 (5 bases each). The CDR3 sequence is 15 residues long. The germline gives CDR1 SGHTA, CDR2 FQGNSA. The V gene lost 5 bases and the J gene lost 0 bases, with 14 bases spanning the gap. The CDR3 DNA is TGTGCCAGCAGCCCCGGGACGGGAAGCTCCTACGAGCAGTACTTC. Amino acids: CASSPGTGSSYEQYF.

The chain has TRBV6-2 or TRBV6-3 and TRBJ2-3; D uncertain. V was clipped by 5 bases and J by 8 bases, with 11 bases between them. The CDR3 runs to 12 residues. Germline CDR1 is MNHEY and CDR2 is SVGEGT. CDR3 region: CASSPPVGTQYF. The CDR3 coding sequence is TGTGCCAGCAGTCCCCCCGTGGGTACGCAGTATTTT.

This clonotype was seen only a few times. This rearrangement joins TRBV5-1 to TRBJ2-6, with unresolved D. Germline V lookup: CDR1 SGHRS, CDR2 YFSETQ. V lost 4 bases, J lost 2 bases, and 7 bases lay in between. The CDR3 covers 14 residues. The CDR3 DNA sequence: TGCGCCAGCAGCACCGCTGCTGGGGCCAACGTCCTGACTTTC. This encodes CASSTAAGANVLTF.

This clonotype was seen a handful of times. The chain is built from TRBV20-1 and TRBJ2-4; possibly TRBD2 for D (6 bases). Germline V gene data show CDR1 as DFQATT and CDR2 as SNEGSKA (reference sequence). The CDR3 extends over 17 amino acids. V dropped 6 bases and J dropped 0 bases, with 21 bases sitting between them. The CDR3 bases are TGCAGTGCCTTCGCGAGGGGCGGGGCACTAGCCAAAAACATTCAGTACTTC. Its translation: CSAFARGGALAKNIQYF.

This clonotype has a count of ten or more. The CDR3 spells CASSIGVSGEQFF. Here the CDR3 DNA reads TGTGCCAGTAGTATTGGTGTAAGTGGTGAGCAGTTCTTC. The gene calls are TRBV19 and TRBJ2-1; D uncertain. Germline lookup yields CDR1 LNHDA and CDR2 SQIVND (reference sequence). V lost 3 bases to trimming and J lost 9 bases, with 12 bases between them. This CDR3 is 13 amino acids long.

The chain couples TRBV28 to TRBJ1-1, with D perhaps matching TRBD1 (6 bases). Germline CDR1 is MDHEN and CDR2 is SYDVKM. V lost 7 bases, J lost 0 bases, and 9 bases lay in between. The CDR3 is made up of 13 amino acids. The CDR3 DNA is TGTGCCAGCAAGGACAGCCTGAACACTGAAGCTTTCTTT. This codes for CASKDSLNTEAFF.

In this sample, this clonotype turned up a few times. This chain joins TRBV4-2 and TRBJ2-7; 14 bases fit TRBD2. The germline CDR1 and CDR2 sequences are LGHNA and YNFKEQ. J was trimmed by 1 base and V by 3 bases; bases with no gene match: 5. This CDR3 contains 17 residues. CDR3 DNA sequence: TGTGCCAGCAGCCACCAGAGGACTAGCGGGAGGTCCTACGAGCAGTACTTC. Its protein is CASSHQRTSGRSYEQYF.

This clonotype turned up a few times. Its ends do not fully match the called genes, so a read error is possible. The chain employs TRBV28 and TRBJ2-1; no clear D gene. The CDR3 runs 11 residues. The germline V gene has CDR1 MDHEN and CDR2 SYDVKM. As DNA, the CDR3 is TGTGCCAGCACTTTAGCCGATGAGCAGTTCTTC. Its protein is CASTLADEQFF.

This clonotype was observed a single time. The gene calls are TRBV19 and TRBJ2-7, with D possibly called TRBD1 or TRBD2 (5 bases each). The V gene's germline CDR1 is LNHDA and CDR2 SQIVND (reference sequence). This CDR3 comprises 12 residues. Trimming left V 8 bases short and J 4 bases short, with 12 bases between. The CDR3 DNA is TGTGCCAGTGGGGGTCAGGCATACGAGCAGTACTTC. Translated, it gives CASGGQAYEQYF.

This clonotype was counted ten times or more. The gene calls are TRBV12-3 or TRBV12-4 and TRBJ2-7, with TRBD1 matching over 8 bases. J lost 0 bases, V lost 6 bases, and 7 bases had no gene match. The CDR3 totals 15 residues. The CDR3 nucleotides read TGTGCCAGCAGCCCGTGGACAGGGCGCTCCTACGAGCAGTACTTC. The encoded protein is CASSPWTGRSYEQYF.

The rearrangement links TRBV6-1 to TRBJ1-1; D may be TRBD1 (6 bases). The CDR3 contains 15 residues. Germline CDR1 MNHNS, CDR2 SASEGT. V dropped 3 bases and J dropped 6 bases, with 17 bases sitting between them. The CDR3 DNA is TGTGCCAGCAGTGACGAATGGGGGGCAGGCTCTGAAGCTTTCTTT. Its translation: CASSDEWGAGSEAFF.

The table lists this clonotype with a few counts. The V and J genes are TRBV20-1 and TRBJ1-2; D might be TRBD1 (5 bases). The CDR3 has 15 amino acids. Germline CDR1 and CDR2: DFQATT and SNEGSKA (reference sequence). Trimming shortened V by 2 bases and J by 1 base, and 14 bases separated the two germline ends. Written as DNA, the CDR3 is TGCAGTGCTAGACCTCGGACGGGGCTTAACTATGGCTACACCTTC. Translating gives CSARPRTGLNYGYTF.

This clonotype came up many times. The chain employs TRBV11-1 and TRBJ2-1; 15 bases line up with TRBD2. CDR1 is SGHAT and CDR2 is FQDESV in the germline V gene (reference sequence). Germline trimming cut 5 bases from V and 9 bases from J; bases unmatched to any gene: 14. This CDR3 spans 18 amino acids. CDR3 coding DNA: TGTGCCAGCAGCCCCAGGGGTCGGACTAGCGGGAGGGCCGTTGAGCAGTTCTTC. It translates to CASSPRGRTSGRAVEQFF.

Only a few counts were recorded for this clonotype. V gene TRBV6-1 combines with J gene TRBJ2-3; 13 bases map to TRBD2. The CDR3 spans 15 residues. Germline V gene data show CDR1 as MNHNS and CDR2 as SASEGT. Unmatched junction bases numbered 2, after V lost 4 bases and J lost 4 bases. The DNA for the CDR3 is TGTGCCAGCAGTGGACTAGCGGGAGGTGCAGATACGCAGTATTTT. This codes for CASSGLAGGADTQYF.

This chain links TRBV12-3 or TRBV12-4 with TRBJ2-3; 7 nucleotides line up with TRBD2. With V trimmed by 2 bases and J by 0 bases, 11 bases remained unmatched. The CDR3 consists of 18 residues. The CDR3 nucleotides read TGTGCCAGCAGTTTATACTGGCGGGAGTCAACTAGCACAGATACGCAGTATTTT. Its translation is CASSLYWRESTSTDTQYF.

The chain is built from TRBV27 and TRBJ1-1; D uncertain. The CDR3 is 11 residues long. Per the germline V gene, CDR1 is MNHEY and CDR2 is SMNVEV (reference sequence). Trimming cost V 10 bases and J 2 bases, with 8 bases left between them. CDR3: CATVRNTEAFF. For the CDR3, the DNA is TGTGCCACCGTCCGTAACACTGAAGCTTTCTTT.

V is TRBV20-1 and J is TRBJ1-1; the D is unclear. CDR3 length equals 12 residues. CDR1 and CDR2 (germline): DFQATT, SNEGSKA (reference sequence). Trimming took off 3 bases at V and 5 bases at J, with 10 bases between the two ends. The CDR3 here is CSARWSETEAFF. Written as DNA, the CDR3 is TGCAGTGCTAGGTGGTCGGAGACTGAAGCTTTCTTT.

This clonotype has a count of ten or more. This chain joins TRBV28 and TRBJ1-1; D not resolved. The V and J ends lost 1 base and 5 bases respectively, with 8 bases between them. The V gene's germline CDR1 is MDHEN and CDR2 SYDVKM. This CDR3 is built from 13 residues. CDR3 bases: TGTGCCAGCAGTTTATCTGTCAAGACTGAAGCTTTCTTT. Protein sequence: CASSLSVKTEAFF.